This T cell receptor (beta chain) appears in the sequencing data of a study of blood T cell repertoires in COVID-19. Study as a whole: The United States, Italy and Spain supplied acute and convalescent COVID-19 samples.

Assay: immunoSEQ multiplex PCR; the TCRdb copy retains only in-frame clones and omits some. Altogether over 50,000 clones are present, roughly 86% being singletons, with the ten largest covering around 3.5%. V lost 3 bases to trimming and J lost 4 bases; unmatched junction nucleotides: 9. Germline V lookup: CDR1 MGHRA, CDR2 YSYEKL. The length of the CDR3 is 16 residues. The chain combines TRBV4-1 with TRBJ2-3; TRBD2 matches 8 bases. The sample comprised peripheral blood. The source is a man aged 50 to 59 with active COVID-19. CDR3 sequence (DNA): TGCGCCAGCAGCCAGCCAGCGGGGGATCGGGCAGATACGCAGTATTTT. Residues: CASSQPAGDRADTQYF.